What follows describes a single TCR beta chain. What it binds is not known. The template used for profiling TCR beta VDJ and CDR3 was genomic DNA. TCRdb processed the reads anew with MiXCR; each CDR3 protein has one entry. The sample has about 200,000 distinct CDR3 sequences, roughly 33% seen once; the top ten hold 0.95% to 1.3%. CDR3 length: 16 residues. Germline assignment: CDR1 MGHRA and CDR2 YSYEKL. The junction had 4 bases not matched to a gene; V was cut back by 3 bases and J by 0 bases. This specimen belongs to a study of CD8+CD57+ T cells in acquired aplastic anemia. Looking at the study overall: Some 10 million reads, on average, were obtained for CD4+ cells from healthy donors. General study points: There were roughly 30 CD8+ CDR3 sequences that occurred in both patients and controls.

Sequencing was performed on sorted CD4+, CD8+, or CD8+CD57+ T cells (not recorded which) from PBMCs. This chain connects TRBV4-1 to TRBJ2-7; the match to TRBD1 covers 11 bases. The sequence was collected from a human donor in good health, serving as a control. The CDR3 coding sequence is TGCGCCAGCAGCCAGGCTGGGACAGGGGGCTCCTACGAGCAGTACTTC. Its protein is CASSQAGTGGSYEQYF.